The 25 T cell receptor beta chains reported below all come from one sample, sequenced in a study of T-cell memory formation after mild COVID-19. TCRdb fed the 5' RACE reads into MiXCR, producing one record per CDR3 protein. The table records around 450,000 distinct CDR3 sequences, 20% of them present only once. Sequenced material: PBMCs or a T cell subset sorted from them (not recorded which). These receptors all come from an adult woman who had mild COVID-19 (a few samples of this study predate the infection). Cell type and time point are not known.

This clonotype was found many times. The J gene is TRBJ1-4, the V gene TRBV5-1; TRBD1 matches at 8 bases. Germline V gene sequence: CDR1 SGHRS, CDR2 YFSETQ. Trimming took 0 bases from V and 10 from J; bases not matched to a gene: 2. This CDR3 has 13 residues. CDR3 sequence reads: CASSLGDRGKLFF. DNA of the CDR3: TGCGCCAGCAGCTTGGGCGACAGGGGAAAACTGTTTTTT.

CDR3 region: CASSLGRQKYF. CDR3 in DNA: TGTGCCAGCAGTTTGGGCAGGCAGAAGTATTTT. J is TRBJ2-3 and V is TRBV27; no firm D call. V lost 3 bases, J lost 13 bases, and 11 bases lay in between. The CDR3 sequence is 11 residues long. Germline V CDR1 and CDR2: MNHEY, SMNVEV (reference sequence).

The gene calls are TRBV30 and TRBJ2-1; tentative D call: TRBD2 (6 bases). V was cut by 5 bases and J by 8 bases, with 16 bases left in between. The germline V gene encodes CDR1 GTSNPN and CDR2 SVGIG (reference sequence). CDR3 size: 13 residues. CDR3: CAWATRTVDEQFF. Here the CDR3 DNA reads TGTGCCTGGGCGACTAGAACAGTCGATGAGCAGTTCTTC. The complete variable domain, with remaining parts taken from reference TRBV30 and TRBJ2-1, reads SQTIHQWPATLVQPVGSPLSLECTVEGTSNPNLYWYRQAAGRGLQLLFYSVGIGQISSEVPQNLSASRPQDRQFILSSKKLLLSDSGFYLCAWATRTVDEQFFGPGTRLTVL.

The V gene is TRBV20-1, the J gene TRBJ2-7, with a weak D call TRBD1 (6 bases). This CDR3 comprises 12 residues. Germline V gene sequence: CDR1 DFQATT, CDR2 SNEGSKA (reference sequence). The V gene lost 4 bases and the J gene lost 5 bases, with 12 bases spanning the gap. The CDR3, as DNA: TGCAGTGCTACGTTAACAGGGAACGAGCAGTACTTC. Translation: CSATLTGNEQYF.

In its sample, this clonotype was seen a few times. The V and J genes are TRBV2 and TRBJ1-1, with D hard to call. The CDR3 totals 14 residues. V lost 2 bases and J 4 bases, leaving 11 bases between the germline ends. Germline V gene data show CDR1 as SNHLY and CDR2 as FYNNEI. Here the CDR3 DNA reads TGTGCCAGCAGTGAAAGGCTAACTCGCACTGAAGCTTTCTTT. Translated, it gives CASSERLTRTEAFF.

The rearrangement joins TRBV27 to TRBJ1-6, with 10 nucleotides matching TRBD1. CDR1 is MNHEY and CDR2 is SMNVEV in the germline V gene (reference sequence). This CDR3 contains 14 residues. Trimming cost V 8 bases and J 8 bases; bases outside gene matches: 6. The DNA of the CDR3 is TGTGCCAGCCTTATGACAGGGGGCGATTCACCCCTCCACTTT. It codes for CASLMTGGDSPLHF.

This clonotype was counted between two and nine times. The chain links TRBV29-1 to TRBJ1-2; the D is unclear. Germline V CDR1 and CDR2: SQVTM, ANQGSEA. The CDR3 loop spans 15 amino acids. V was shortened by 1 base and J by 1 base, with 13 bases between the two germline ends. The CDR3 here is CSVEGTDELNYGYTF. The DNA for the CDR3 is TGCAGCGTTGAAGGCACAGACGAACTTAACTATGGCTACACCTTC.

The V call is TRBV7-6, the J call TRBJ1-1; tentatively, D is TRBD1 (6 bases). This CDR3 has 21 amino acids. V lost 5 bases and J 0 bases, leaving 31 bases between the germline ends. Germline lookup yields CDR1 SGHVS and CDR2 FNYEAQ. CDR3 sequence: CASSLYLPQGFTDFMNTEAFF. The CDR3 coding sequence is TGTGCCAGCAGCCTCTACCTACCGCAGGGGTTCACGGACTTCATGAACACTGAAGCTTTCTTT.

This clonotype has only a few counts. The genes are TRBV6-4 and TRBJ1-2; TRBD1 aligns across 10 bases. The J segment lost 6 bases and the V segment lost 9 bases, leaving 4 bases of the junction unmatched. Per the germline V gene, CDR1 is MRHNA and CDR2 is SNTAGT. CDR3 length equals 12 residues. CDR3 sequence: CASTTGGNGYTF. CDR3 sequence (DNA): TGTGCCAGTACGACAGGGGGCAATGGCTACACCTTC.

The chain joins TRBV12-3 or TRBV12-4 to TRBJ2-5, with a possible D match to TRBD2 (5 bases). The CDR3 covers 13 residues. V was pared by 3 bases and J by 3 bases, with 8 bases between. CDR3 protein: CASSFGVKETQYF. DNA of the CDR3: TGTGCCAGCAGTTTCGGGGTAAAAGAGACCCAGTACTTC.

The chain links TRBV5-5 to TRBJ2-7; D is unclear. The CDR3 extends over 14 amino acids. CDR1 and CDR2 (germline): SGHKS, YYEKEE (reference sequence). Trimming stripped 3 bases from V and 5 bases from J, with 15 bases between. The CDR3 region has the DNA TGTGCCAGCAGCTCGGCGAGGACGTTCCACGAGCAGTACTTC. Translation: CASSSARTFHEQYF.

J is TRBJ2-2 and V is TRBV20-1; TRBD2 might be the D (6 bases). With 3 bases removed from V and 5 bases from J, the gap between germline ends came to 13 bases. Germline V gene lookup returns CDR1 DFQATT and CDR2 SNEGSKA (reference sequence). This CDR3 is 14 amino acids long. Here the CDR3 DNA reads TGCAGTGCTAGTTACCCCGGACTAACCGGGGAGCTGTTTTTT. Its translation: CSASYPGLTGELFF.

V gene TRBV12-3 or TRBV12-4 combines with J gene TRBJ1-3; D not resolved. Trimming took off 4 bases at V and 0 bases at J, with 10 bases between the two ends. The CDR3 runs 15 residues. CDR3 sequence: CASSSPRLSGNTIYF. The CDR3 coding sequence is TGTGCCAGCAGTTCCCCTCGTCTCTCTGGAAACACCATATATTTT.

Only a few counts were recorded for this clonotype. CDR3 sequence (DNA): TGTGCTAGTGGTTTCTTCAATCAGCCCCAGCATTTT. Encoded protein: CASGFFNQPQHF. The chain has TRBV12-5 and TRBJ1-5; D uncertain. This CDR3 region has 12 residues. The germline CDR1 and CDR2 sequences are LGHNT and FRNRAP. V lost 3 bases and J lost 3, with 3 bases in between.

Only a few counts were recorded for this clonotype. The chain joins TRBV10-3 to TRBJ1-5; 7 bases align to TRBD1. The CDR3 is 14 amino acids. Unmatched junction bases numbered 4, after V lost 4 bases and J lost 4 bases. Germline V gives CDR1 ENHRY, CDR2 SYGVKD. The CDR3 sequence: CAISAGQSNQPQHF. The CDR3 DNA reads TGTGCCATCAGTGCGGGACAGTCAAATCAGCCCCAGCATTTT.

This clonotype has more than one count but fewer than ten. V usage is TRBV2 and J usage is TRBJ2-7, with D possibly called TRBD1 or TRBD2 (5 bases each). The germline V and J ends were trimmed by 6 bases and 0 bases, with 12 bases remaining between them. CDR3 length: 14 residues. In germline, CDR1 is SNHLY, CDR2 FYNNEI. CDR3 DNA sequence: TGTGCCAGCAGGCCCGGGACGTACTCCTACGAGCAGTACTTC. It is translated as CASRPGTYSYEQYF. Combining the CDR3 with reference TRBV2 and TRBJ2-7 gives the whole variable domain EPEVTQTPSHQVTQMGQEVILRCVPISNHLYFYWYRQILGQKVEFLVSFYNNEISEKSEIFDDQFSVERPDGSNFTLKIRSTKLEDSAMYFCASRPGTYSYEQYFGPGTRLTVT.

This clonotype turned up a few times. The chain carries TRBV6-2 or TRBV6-3 and TRBJ1-1; D is uncertain. The CDR3 consists of 14 residues. V lost 7 bases and J lost 1, with 13 bases in between. Looked up from germline, CDR1 is MNHEY and CDR2 is SVGEGT. The CDR3 is CASTFQRPNTEAFF. In DNA form, the CDR3 reads TGTGCCAGCACCTTCCAGCGTCCGAACACTGAAGCTTTCTTT.

The rearrangement joins TRBV5-1 to TRBJ2-2; no firm D call. Germline V gene sequence: CDR1 SGHRS, CDR2 YFSETQ. The CDR3 spans 16 residues. The V gene lost 4 bases and the J gene lost 1 base, with 14 bases spanning the gap. In nucleotides, the CDR3 is TGCGCCAGCAGCCTAATGACCCAAGAGAACACCGGGGAGCTGTTTTTT. Amino acids: CASSLMTQENTGELFF.

The V call is TRBV24-1, the J call TRBJ1-2; D is unresolved. The CDR3 spans 14 residues. V was cut by 2 bases and J by 2 bases, with 8 bases left in between. Germline CDR1 KGHDR, CDR2 SFDVKD. The CDR3 reads CATSDWRTNYGYTF. Written as DNA, the CDR3 is TGTGCCACCAGTGATTGGCGAACAAACTATGGCTACACCTTC.

This clonotype has more than one count but fewer than ten. This chain links TRBV12-3 or TRBV12-4 with TRBJ1-4; 10 nucleotides line up with TRBD1. CDR3 length equals 14 residues. J was trimmed by 4 bases and V by 7 bases; bases with no gene match: 3. The CDR3 region is CASTWTGGNEKLFF. In DNA form, the CDR3 reads TGTGCCAGCACCTGGACAGGGGGTAATGAAAAACTGTTTTTT.

The genes are TRBV24-1 and TRBJ2-5, with 9 positions matching TRBD1. The CDR3 loop spans 16 amino acids. Germline-derived CDR1 and CDR2 are KGHDR and SFDVKD. Unmatched junction bases numbered 9, after V lost 7 bases and J lost 1 base. The CDR3 sequence: CATRDTLDRGQETQYF. The CDR3 DNA reads TGTGCCACCAGAGACACCCTGGACAGGGGCCAAGAGACCCAGTACTTC.

In this sample, this clonotype turned up a few times. The genes are TRBV4-1 and TRBJ1-3; 7 positions agree with TRBD1. CDR1 is MGHRA, CDR2 YSYEKL, per germline. With V trimmed by 4 bases and J by 1 base, 10 bases remained unmatched. The CDR3 extends over 17 amino acids. CDR3 protein: CASSLLDRASSGNTIYF. The CDR3, as DNA: TGCGCCAGCAGCCTCCTCGACAGGGCCTCTTCTGGAAACACCATATATTTT.

This clonotype was detected a few times. The V call is TRBV21-1, the J call TRBJ2-7; the D call in the table, TRBD1, was not verified against the DNA. TRBV21-1 constitutes a pseudogene. CDR3 length equals 16 residues. The DNA for the CDR3 is TGTGCCAGCAGCAAAGGAACAGGGATGACGAACTACGAGCAGTACTTC. Translated: CASSKGTGMTNYEQYF.

This clonotype was seen only a few times. This sequence joins TRBV4-1 and TRBJ1-1, with 8 bases identical to TRBD1. This CDR3 spans 18 amino acids. From germline, CDR1 is MGHRA and CDR2 YSYEKL. V was pared by 4 bases and J by 5 bases, with 18 bases of the junction left unmatched. The DNA of the CDR3 is TGCGCCAGCAGCCCAGGGACAGGTACCAGTTTTACCGGAACTGAAGCTTTCTTT. Translating it yields CASSPGTGTSFTGTEAFF.

V gene TRBV27 combines with J gene TRBJ2-2, with TRBD2 identical over 9 bases. In germline, CDR1 is MNHEY, CDR2 SMNVEV (reference sequence). V shed 8 bases and J 3 bases; nucleotides not matched to a gene: 4. The CDR3 loop spans 14 amino acids. The CDR3 DNA sequence: TGTGCCAGCCAGACTAGCGGTTACACCGGGGAGCTGTTTTTT. This encodes CASQTSGYTGELFF.